This TCR beta chain was obtained from a study of blood T cell repertoires in COVID-19. Study details: Sites in the United States, Italy and Spain provided acute and convalescent COVID-19 samples. The analysed material was cDNA or gDNA that came from T cells, B-cell-depleted T cells, or PBMCs.

Per the study methods: Estimation of nucleated cell counts was performed using reference gene primer amplification. Assay: immunoSEQ multiplex PCR; the TCRdb copy retains only in-frame clones and omits some. For V, J and clone size, that table is used; D and trimming come from the DNA. The table has over 250,000 clones, roughly 88% seen once. Germline CDR1 and CDR2: MNHEY and SMNVEV (reference sequence). With V trimmed by 6 bases and J by 7 bases, 15 bases remained unmatched. This CDR3 has 16 amino acids. The chain links TRBV27 to TRBJ2-1, with TRBD1 matching over 7 bases. This TCR derives from a woman aged 30 to 39 with acute or convalescent COVID-19. Sequencing input: peripheral blood. The CDR3 loop is CASSLLVGGRGNEQFF. Here the CDR3 DNA reads TGTGCCAGCAGCCTATTGGTAGGGGGCAGGGGAAATGAGCAGTTCTTC.